This T cell receptor beta chain was sequenced for a study of T cell responses to AZD1222 COVID-19 vaccine. Findings of the study overall: Unmutated variant regions are reportedly the target of nearly half of TCRs that are spike-specific. Researchers report vaccine-associated CD4 TCRs spanning spike, with dominance at 160-218 and 743-854. Repertoire sampling occurred only after the peak T cell response. Donors, mostly white British, included more females; clonal diversity was possibly underestimated.

As to this clone: Its matching antigen is unknown.

The protocol was immunoSEQ multiplex PCR, while the TCRdb copy is restricted to in-frame clones and leaves out a portion. Found here are some 170,000 clones, 70% to 90% of them singletons; the top ten hold roughly 4%. The germline V gene has CDR1 SGHVS and CDR2 FQNEAQ. Losses at the gene ends were 1 base for V and 5 bases for J; bases not matched to a gene: 4. The CDR3 runs 14 residues. The source material was peripheral blood, sampled 28 days after the second dose of the MenACWY control vaccine. The chain has TRBV7-8 and TRBJ2-5, with 7 bases identical to TRBD2. The sequence was obtained from an adult who received the MenACWY meningococcal vaccine as a control. The CDR3 coding sequence is TGTGCCAGCAGCTTAGGCGGGGGAACGGAGACCCAGTACTTC. Translated: CASSLGGGTETQYF.